This T cell receptor beta chain stems from a study of T cell changes during pregnancy in multiple sclerosis (dated by TCRdb to about 2019). Regarding the research as a whole: The study examined how the T cell repertoire changed over the course of pregnancy in women with multiple sclerosis.

A note on this clone: It has no known antigen specificity. Per-base quality was not reported, and no clone a single base away is much larger than it.

Ends trimmed: V by 4 bases, J by 9 bases; bases unmatched to a gene: 6. Reading from cysteine to phenylalanine, the CDR3 counts 13 amino acids. CDR3 DNA is the only sequence kept; it has 39 bases, read in frame from the first base. CDR1 LNHDA and CDR2 SQIVND were looked up in the germline V gene (reference sequence). The receptor library was made with the immunoSEQ multiplex PCR assay. Entries here come from immuneACCESS through TCRdb and include only in-frame sequences with V and J called. Some clones fail to appear in such tables; in the studies checked, an unresolved V gene covers under half of the shortfall, and the cause of the remainder is unknown. The sample profile shows over 65,000 clones; just over 90% of them were found once. Around 2.3% of the sample is in the top ten clones.

The chain is assembled from TRBV19 and TRBJ2-1; the central 7 bases match TRBD1. Material: peripheral blood, obtained in the first trimester of pregnancy. The source of this sequence is a female donor with multiple sclerosis, enrolled in a pregnancy study. The nucleotide sequence is given as TGTGCCAGTAGTACCGACGACAGGGTTGAGCAGTTCTTC. It is translated as CASSTDDRVEQFF.